This T cell receptor (beta chain) originates from a study of Graves' ophthalmopathy and Graves' hyperthyroidism. In the study overall: The study drew peripheral blood at initial diagnosis, before any treatment.

Ophthalmopathic donors had moderate-to-severe activity, CAS ≥3 and NOSPECS ≥4, with disease that had lasted under 3 months. The V gene lost 8 bases and the J gene lost 5 bases, with 16 bases spanning the gap. This CDR3 is built from 14 residues. The germline V gene has CDR1 MNHEY and CDR2 SMNVEV (reference sequence). RNA transcripts were the template, and TCR beta CDR3 regions were amplified from them. First-round RT-PCR employed HTBI primers, with a second-round multiplex PCR after it. TCRdb itself ran the multiplex PCR reads through MiXCR, one entry per CDR3 protein. Of approximately 210,000 distinct CDR3 sequences in the sample, around 28% were seen once. This clonotype was counted at least ten times.

The V call is TRBV27, the J call TRBJ1-5; no definite D call. The receptor comes from a man aged 45 to 65 with Graves' ophthalmopathy. Sample: peripheral blood. CDR3 nucleotides: TGTGCCAGCGCCTTCTCGCCCGTGGATCAGCCCCAGCATTTT. It translates to CASAFSPVDQPQHF.